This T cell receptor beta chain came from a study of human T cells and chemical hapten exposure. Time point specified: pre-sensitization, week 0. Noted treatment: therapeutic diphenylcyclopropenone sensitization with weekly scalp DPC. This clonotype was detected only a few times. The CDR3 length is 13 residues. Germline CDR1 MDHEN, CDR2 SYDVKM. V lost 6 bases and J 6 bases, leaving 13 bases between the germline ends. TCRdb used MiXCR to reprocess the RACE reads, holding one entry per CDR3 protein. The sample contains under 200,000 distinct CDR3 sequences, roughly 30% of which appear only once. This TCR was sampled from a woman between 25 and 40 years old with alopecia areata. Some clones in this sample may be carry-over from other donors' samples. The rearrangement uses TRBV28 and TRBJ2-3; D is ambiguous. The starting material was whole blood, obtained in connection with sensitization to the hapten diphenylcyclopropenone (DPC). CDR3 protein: CASRRYPGDTQYF. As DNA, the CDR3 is TGTGCCAGCAGGCGATACCCTGGGGATACGCAGTATTTT.